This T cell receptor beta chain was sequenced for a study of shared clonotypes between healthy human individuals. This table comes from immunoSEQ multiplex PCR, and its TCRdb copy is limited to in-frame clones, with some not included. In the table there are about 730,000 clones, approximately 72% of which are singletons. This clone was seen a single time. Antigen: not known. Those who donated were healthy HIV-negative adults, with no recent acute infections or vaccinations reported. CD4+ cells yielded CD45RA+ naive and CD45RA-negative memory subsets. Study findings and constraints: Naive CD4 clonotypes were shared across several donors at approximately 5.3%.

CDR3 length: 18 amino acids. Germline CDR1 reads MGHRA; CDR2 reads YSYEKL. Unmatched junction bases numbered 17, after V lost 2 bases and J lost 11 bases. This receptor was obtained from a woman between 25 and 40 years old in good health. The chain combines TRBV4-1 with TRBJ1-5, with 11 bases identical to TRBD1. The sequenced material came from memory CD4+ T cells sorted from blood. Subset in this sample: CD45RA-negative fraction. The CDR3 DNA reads TGCGCCAGCAGCCAAAACGGCCCGGGACAGGGGGGCCTTCAAGCCCAGCATTTT. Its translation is CASSQNGPGQGGLQAQHF.